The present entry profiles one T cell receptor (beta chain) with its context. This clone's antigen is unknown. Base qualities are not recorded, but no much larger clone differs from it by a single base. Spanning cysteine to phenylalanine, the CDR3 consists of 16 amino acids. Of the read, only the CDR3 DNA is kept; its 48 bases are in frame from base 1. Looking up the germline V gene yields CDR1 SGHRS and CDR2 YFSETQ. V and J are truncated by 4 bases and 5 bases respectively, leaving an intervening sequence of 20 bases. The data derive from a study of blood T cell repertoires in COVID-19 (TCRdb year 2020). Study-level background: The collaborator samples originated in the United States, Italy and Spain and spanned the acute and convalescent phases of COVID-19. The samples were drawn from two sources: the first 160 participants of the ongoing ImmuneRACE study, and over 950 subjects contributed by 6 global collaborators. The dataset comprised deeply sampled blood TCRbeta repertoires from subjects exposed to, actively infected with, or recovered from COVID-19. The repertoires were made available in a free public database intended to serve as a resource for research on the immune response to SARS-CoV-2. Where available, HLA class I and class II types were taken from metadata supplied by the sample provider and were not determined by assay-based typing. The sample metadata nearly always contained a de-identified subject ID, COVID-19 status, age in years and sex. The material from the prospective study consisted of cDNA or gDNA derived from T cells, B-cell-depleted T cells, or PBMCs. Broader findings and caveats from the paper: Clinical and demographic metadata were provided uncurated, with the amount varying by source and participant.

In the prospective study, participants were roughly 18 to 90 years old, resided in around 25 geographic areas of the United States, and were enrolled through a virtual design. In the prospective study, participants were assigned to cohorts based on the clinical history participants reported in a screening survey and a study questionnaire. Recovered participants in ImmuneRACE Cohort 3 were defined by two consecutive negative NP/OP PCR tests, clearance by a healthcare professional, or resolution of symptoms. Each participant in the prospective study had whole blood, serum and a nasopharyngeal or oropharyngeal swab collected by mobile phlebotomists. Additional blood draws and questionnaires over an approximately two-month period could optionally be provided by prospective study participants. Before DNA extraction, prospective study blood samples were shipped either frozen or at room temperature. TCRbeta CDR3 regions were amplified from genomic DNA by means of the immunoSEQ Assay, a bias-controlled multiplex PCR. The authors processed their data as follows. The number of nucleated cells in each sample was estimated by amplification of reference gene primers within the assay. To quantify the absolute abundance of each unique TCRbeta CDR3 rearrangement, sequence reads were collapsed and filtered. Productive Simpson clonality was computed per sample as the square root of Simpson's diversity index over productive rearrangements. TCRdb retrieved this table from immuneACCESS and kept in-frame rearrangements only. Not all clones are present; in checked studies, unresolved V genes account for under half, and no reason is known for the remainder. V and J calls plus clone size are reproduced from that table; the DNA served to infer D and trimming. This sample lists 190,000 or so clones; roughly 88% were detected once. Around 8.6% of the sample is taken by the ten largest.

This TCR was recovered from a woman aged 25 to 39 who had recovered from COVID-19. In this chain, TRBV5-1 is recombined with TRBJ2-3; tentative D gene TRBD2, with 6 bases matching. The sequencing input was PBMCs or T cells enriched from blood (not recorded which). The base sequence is TGCGCCAGCAGCCCCGTGGGCGGGCTTAGCGGAGATACGCAGTATTTT. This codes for CASSPVGGLSGDTQYF.